Below are 31 T cell receptor beta chains sequenced from a single sample in a study of tumor-infiltrating lymphocytes in oesophageal squamous cell carcinoma. TCRdb reprocessed the PCR reads via MiXCR and lists one record per CDR3 protein. This table has around 15,000 distinct CDR3 sequences, approximately 50% appearing once. Sequencing was carried out using esophageal tumor tissue. Receptor source: a male donor with esophageal squamous cell carcinoma.

In this sample, this clonotype turned up many times. This chain uses TRBV7-6 with TRBJ2-7, with 8 positions matching TRBD1. Trimming took 5 bases from V and 3 from J; bases not matched to a gene: 3. The CDR3 extends over 13 amino acids. The germline gives CDR1 SGHVS, CDR2 FNYEAQ. CDR3 amino acids: CASSPTGGYEQYF. In DNA, the CDR3 is TGTGCCAGCAGCCCTACAGGGGGCTACGAGCAGTACTTC.

This clonotype was found a few times. The genes are TRBV7-2 and TRBJ2-4; 9 bases fit TRBD2. Germline CDR1 SGHTA, CDR2 FQGNSA. The CDR3 covers 16 residues. J gave up 15 bases and V 3 bases, and 18 bases lay outside the gene matches. CDR3: CASSLVSGRGTGELYF. DNA for the CDR3: TGTGCCAGCAGCTTGGTTAGCGGGAGAGGCACCGGGGAGCTGTACTTC.

V gene TRBV7-9 combines with J gene TRBJ2-7, with no clear D. The assigned J gene may be wrong: the sequence end matches TRBJ2-1 better. Germline V gene lookup returns CDR1 SEHNR and CDR2 FQNEAQ (reference sequence). CDR3 length: 15 residues. CDR3 loop: CASSLVSSSYNEQFF. Written as DNA, the CDR3 is TGTGCCAGCAGCTTAGTATCCAGCTCCTACAATGAGCAGTTCTTC.

With regard to this clonotype: The conserved phenylalanine or tryptophan is not found at the CDR3 terminus, so this likely reflects a read error. The DNA is omitted, as the CDR3 cannot be located on it reliably, and the CDR3 follows TCRdb's listing. This chain uses TRBV6-1 with TRBJ1-1; TRBD1 is the table's D call, not checked against the DNA. From germline, CDR1 is MNHNS and CDR2 SASEGT. The CDR3 is 19 residues long, ends included. CDR3 sequence reads: CASSEKLGGEGTDTQYFGQ.

This clonotype is large within its sample. The rearrangement joins TRBV28 to TRBJ2-1, with 11 positions matching TRBD2. The CDR3 is 13 residues long. In germline, CDR1 is MDHEN, CDR2 SYDVKM. V lost 4 bases, J lost 9 bases, and 2 bases stayed unmatched. Written as DNA, the CDR3 is TGTGCCAGCAGTTGGGGGACTAGCGGTGAGCAGTTCTTC. Encoded protein: CASSWGTSGEQFF.

This chain links TRBV28 with TRBJ2-7, with 10 nucleotides matching TRBD1. The CDR3 extends over 15 amino acids. From germline, CDR1 is MDHEN and CDR2 SYDVKM. The J segment lost 7 bases and the V segment lost 3 bases, leaving 9 bases of the junction unmatched. CDR3 DNA sequence: TGTGCCAGCAGTTTCGGGCGGGACAGGGGCGATGAGCAGTACTTC. Residues: CASSFGRDRGDEQYF. Full variable domain (rest looked up from reference TRBV28 and TRBJ2-7): DVKVTQSSRYLVKRTGEKVFLECVQDMDHENMFWYRQDPGLGLRLIYFSYDVKMKEKGDIPEGYSVSREKKERFSLILESASTNQTSMYLCASSFGRDRGDEQYFGPGTRLTVT.

The V gene is TRBV12-3 or TRBV12-4, the J gene TRBJ1-4, with D perhaps matching TRBD1 (6 bases). V was cut by 7 bases and J by 5 bases, with 11 bases left in between. The CDR3 covers 13 residues. CDR3 nucleotides: TGTGCCAGCAAGGACAGCCGCAATGAAAAACTGTTTTTT. Amino acid sequence: CASKDSRNEKLFF.

This chain joins TRBV28 and TRBJ2-5, with no clear D. The CDR3 spans 15 residues. Germline-derived CDR1 and CDR2 are MDHEN and SYDVKM. The germline V and J ends were trimmed by 6 bases and 1 base, with 15 bases remaining between them. The CDR3 DNA is TGTGCCAGCAGCTCGACGTGGACGGTCCAAGAGACCCAGTACTTC. This gives the protein CASSSTWTVQETQYF.

The genes are TRBV12-3 or TRBV12-4 and TRBJ2-4; a weak D match, TRBD1 (6 bases). The last part of the DNA fits TRBJ2-7 better; the J call may be wrong. The CDR3 runs to 13 residues. The DNA for the CDR3 is TGTGCCAGCAGTTGGACAGTTGCCTACGAGCAGTACTTC. It specifies CASSWTVAYEQYF.

The chain employs TRBV7-3 and TRBJ2-1; possibly TRBD1 or TRBD2 for D (5 bases each). The end of the DNA is better explained by TRBJ2-5, so the J call may be wrong. The CDR3 runs to 13 residues. Germline V lookup: CDR1 SGHTA, CDR2 FQGTGA. In nucleotides, the CDR3 is TGTGCCAGCAGCCGAGGGGTGTCGGAGACCCAGTACTTC. It specifies CASSRGVSETQYF.

This clonotype was recorded many times. The V and J genes are TRBV4-2 and TRBJ2-7; 8 bases agree with TRBD2. V lost 0 bases to trimming and J lost 0 bases; unmatched junction nucleotides: 4. The CDR3 loop spans 16 amino acids. Germline values: CDR1 LGHNA, CDR2 YNFKEQ. The DNA for the CDR3 is TGTGCCAGCAGCCAAGATCTGGGGACTAGCTCCTACGAGCAGTACTTC. This gives the protein CASSQDLGTSSYEQYF.

The chain couples TRBV7-2 to TRBJ1-2; possibly TRBD1 for D (5 bases). Trimming took 5 bases from V and 8 from J, leaving 12 bases between them. The CDR3 loop spans 12 amino acids. Germline V gene data show CDR1 as SGHTA and CDR2 as FQGNSA. The CDR3 sequence is CASSRGLGGYTF. The CDR3 DNA reads TGTGCCAGCAGCCGGGGACTTGGGGGCTACACCTTC.

J is TRBJ2-3 and V is TRBV7-2; a weak D match, TRBD2 (6 bases). The germline V and J ends were trimmed by 5 bases and 1 base, with 10 bases remaining between them. Looked up from germline, CDR1 is SGHTA and CDR2 is FQGNSA. CDR3 size: 14 residues. CDR3 sequence reads: CASSAAGRTDTQYF. In nucleotides, the CDR3 is TGTGCCAGCAGCGCCGCGGGACGCACAGATACGCAGTATTTT.

This clonotype showed up just a few times. The gene calls are TRBV7-9 and TRBJ2-5; a weak D match, TRBD1 (5 bases). CDR1 SEHNR and CDR2 FQNEAQ come from the germline V gene (reference sequence). Trimming removed 11 bases at V and 5 bases at J, with 12 bases between. The CDR3 spans 11 residues. The CDR3: CALSGYETQYF. DNA for the CDR3: TGTGCCTTATCAGGGTATGAGACCCAGTACTTC.

The chain uses TRBV10-1 and TRBJ2-7, with 11 bases identical to TRBD2. The DNA matches TRBJ2-1 better at its end, which makes the J call doubtful. Looked up from germline, CDR1 is WNHNN and CDR2 is SYGVQD (reference sequence). The CDR3 is made up of 15 amino acids. For the CDR3, the DNA is TGCGCCAGCAGTGCGGAACTAGCGGGAGCGAATGAGCAGTTCTTC. This translates into CASSAELAGANEQFF.

The chain recombines TRBV14 with TRBJ2-1; TRBD2 might be the D (6 bases). The V gene's germline CDR1 is SGHDN and CDR2 FVKESK. The CDR3 runs to 15 residues. V lost 2 bases and J lost 3, with 11 bases in between. The DNA of the CDR3 is TGTGCCAGCAGCCAAACTAGCAGGTACTACAATGAGCAGTTCTTC. Translating it yields CASSQTSRYYNEQFF.

J is TRBJ2-1 and V is TRBV28, with TRBD2 identical over 10 bases. Per the germline V gene, CDR1 is MDHEN and CDR2 is SYDVKM. V was clipped by 5 bases and J by 8 bases; unmatched bases: 9. The CDR3 consists of 15 residues. CDR3: CASSVERGGRDEQFF. CDR3 nucleotides: TGTGCCAGCAGTGTCGAGCGGGGGGGGAGGGATGAGCAGTTCTTC. Complete variable domain (other parts from reference TRBV28 and TRBJ2-1): DVKVTQSSRYLVKRTGEKVFLECVQDMDHENMFWYRQDPGLGLRLIYFSYDVKMKEKGDIPEGYSVSREKKERFSLILESASTNQTSMYLCASSVERGGRDEQFFGPGTRLTVL.

V gene TRBV7-6 combines with J gene TRBJ1-1; D gene uncertain. The DNA end favors TRBJ1-3, so the J call may be wrong. The CDR3 extends over 15 amino acids. CDR1 is SGHVS and CDR2 is FNYEAQ in the germline V gene. The CDR3 region is CASSLDGRSGNTIYF. CDR3 nucleotides: TGTGCCAGCAGCTTAGACGGCCGGTCTGGAAACACCATATATTTT.

This clonotype came up many times. The chain couples TRBV28 to TRBJ2-7; D not resolved. V lost 5 bases, J lost 9 bases, and 14 bases lay in between. The CDR3 consists of 12 residues. From germline, CDR1 is MDHEN and CDR2 SYDVKM. The CDR3 bases are TGTGCCAGCAGTATCTCGTTCGTGGGGCAGTACTTC. Translated, it gives CASSISFVGQYF.

This clonotype showed up just a few times. In this CDR3 the conserved last residue, phenylalanine or tryptophan, is missing, so a read error is likely. Because the CDR3's place on the DNA is in doubt, the DNA is left out and the CDR3 is given as listed by TCRdb. CDR3 protein: CASSPARAPGYEQYFGS. V gene TRBV11-2 combines with J gene TRBJ2-5; the table's D call TRBD2 went unverified against the DNA. CDR1 and CDR2 (germline): SGHAT, FQNNGV. The CDR3 has 17 amino acids, counting both end residues.

The chain recombines TRBV5-1 with TRBJ2-1; D ambiguous. Per germline, CDR1 SGHRS and CDR2 YFSETQ. Trimming left V 0 bases short and J 8 bases short, with 9 bases between. This CDR3 is 13 amino acids long. The CDR3 here is CASSLALVDEQFF. DNA for the CDR3: TGCGCCAGCAGCTTGGCCTTAGTGGATGAGCAGTTCTTC.

About this clonotype itself: Since the CDR3 does not end with the conserved phenylalanine or tryptophan, this likely comes from a read error. Because the CDR3's place on the DNA is in doubt, the DNA is left out and the CDR3 is given as listed by TCRdb. This chain uses TRBV7-2 with TRBJ2-7; the D call TRBD1 from the table was never checked on the DNA. Germline V gives CDR1 SGHTA, CDR2 FQGNSA. The CDR3 totals 17 residues, both ends included. CDR3 sequence reads: CASSAAGQGWETQYFGS.

This clonotype is medium-sized. The gene calls are TRBV7-2 and TRBJ2-3, with a possible D match to TRBD2 (5 bases). The ends were cut back, 3 bases at V and 0 bases at J, with 7 bases in the middle. The CDR3 totals 14 residues. Germline assignment: CDR1 SGHTA and CDR2 FQGNSA. In DNA, the CDR3 is TGTGCCAGCAGCTTGTCGGGGAGCACAGATACGCAGTATTTT. Translation: CASSLSGSTDTQYF.

This chain links TRBV7-8 with TRBJ2-7, with D possibly TRBD1 on 7 matching bases. The J call may be mistaken, given a closer DNA end match to TRBJ2-5. CDR3 length: 14 amino acids. Looked up from germline, CDR1 is SGHVS and CDR2 is FQNEAQ. DNA for the CDR3: TGTGCCAGCAGCCCCCAGGGGGGTTTAGAGACCCAGTACTTC. Translating it yields CASSPQGGLETQYF.

The J gene is TRBJ2-5, the V gene TRBV7-9, with D perhaps TRBD2 (7 bases). Near its end, the DNA agrees better with TRBJ2-1, so the J call may be wrong. Germline V lookup: CDR1 SEHNR, CDR2 FQNEAQ (reference sequence). The CDR3 sequence is 16 residues long. The CDR3 nucleotides are TGTGCCAGCAGCTTAGGCGTAGGGGGGGGTCGTAATGAGCAGTTCTTC. This translates into CASSLGVGGGRNEQFF.

V usage is TRBV11-3 and J usage is TRBJ2-5; 7 nucleotides line up with TRBD1. The assigned J gene may be wrong: the sequence end matches TRBJ2-1 better. The CDR3 has 15 amino acids. Per the germline V gene, CDR1 is SGHNT and CDR2 is YENEEA. DNA for the CDR3: TGTGCCAGCAGCACCCAGGGGGACGGATACAATGAGCAGTTCTTC. Protein: CASSTQGDGYNEQFF.

The rearrangement joins TRBV6-5 to TRBJ1-5; no definite D call. Looked up from germline, CDR1 is MNHEY and CDR2 is SVGAGI. The CDR3 spans 15 residues. V was clipped by 5 bases and J by 2 bases, with 13 bases between them. CDR3 protein: CASSEVSLGNQPQHF. The CDR3 nucleotides read TGTGCCAGCAGTGAAGTCAGTCTAGGCAATCAGCCCCAGCATTTT.

By sample fraction, this clonotype is medium-sized (0.01 to 0.1%). This chain joins TRBV10-1 and TRBJ2-1; TRBD1 matches at 9 bases. The CDR3 consists of 13 residues. With V trimmed by 3 bases and J by 15 bases, 9 bases remained unmatched. Germline CDR1 reads WNHNN; CDR2 reads SYGVQD (reference sequence). The CDR3 DNA follows: TGCGCCAGCAGTGACGGGACAGGGTCGTCATTGTTCTTC. The encoded protein is CASSDGTGSSLFF.

The chain carries TRBV24-1 and TRBJ2-5; 15 bases line up with TRBD2. The J segment lost 4 bases and the V segment lost 3 bases, leaving 5 bases of the junction unmatched. Germline V CDR1 and CDR2: KGHDR, SFDVKD. The CDR3 contains 17 residues. The CDR3 loop is CATSDTRTSGRGETQYF. In nucleotides, the CDR3 is TGTGCCACCAGTGATACCCGGACTAGCGGGAGGGGAGAGACCCAGTACTTC.

CDR3 DNA: TGTGCCAGCAGCTGGGGCTTACCTCAAGAGACCCAGTACTTC. Encoded protein: CASSWGLPQETQYF. This rearrangement joins TRBV7-2 to TRBJ2-3, with a tentative D call TRBD1 (5 bases). Judging by the DNA end, TRBJ2-5 fits better; the J call may be wrong. This CDR3 region has 14 residues. Germline CDR1 reads SGHTA; CDR2 reads FQGNSA.

The gene calls are TRBV12-3 or TRBV12-4 and TRBJ2-4; D uncertain. This CDR3 is built from 16 residues. The V end lost 5 bases, the J end lost 1 base, and 15 bases lay between the germline ends. The CDR3 protein is CASSRPGGAAKNIQYF. The CDR3 bases are TGTGCCAGCAGTAGACCCGGTGGAGCGGCCAAAAACATTCAGTACTTC.